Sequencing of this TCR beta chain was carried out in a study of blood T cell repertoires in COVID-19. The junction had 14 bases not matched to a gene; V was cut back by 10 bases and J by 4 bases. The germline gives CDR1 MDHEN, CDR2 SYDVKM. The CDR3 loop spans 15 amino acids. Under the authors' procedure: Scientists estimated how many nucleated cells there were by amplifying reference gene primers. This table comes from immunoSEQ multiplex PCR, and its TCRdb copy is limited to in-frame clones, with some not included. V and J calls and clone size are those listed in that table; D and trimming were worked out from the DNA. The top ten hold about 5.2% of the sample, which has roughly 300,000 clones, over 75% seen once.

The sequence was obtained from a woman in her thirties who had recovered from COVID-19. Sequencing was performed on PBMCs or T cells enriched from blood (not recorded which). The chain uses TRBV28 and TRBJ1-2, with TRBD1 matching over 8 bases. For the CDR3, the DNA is TGTGCCACCTTACCCTTACCCACAGGGGGCTATGGCTACACCTTC. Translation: CATLPLPTGGYGYTF.